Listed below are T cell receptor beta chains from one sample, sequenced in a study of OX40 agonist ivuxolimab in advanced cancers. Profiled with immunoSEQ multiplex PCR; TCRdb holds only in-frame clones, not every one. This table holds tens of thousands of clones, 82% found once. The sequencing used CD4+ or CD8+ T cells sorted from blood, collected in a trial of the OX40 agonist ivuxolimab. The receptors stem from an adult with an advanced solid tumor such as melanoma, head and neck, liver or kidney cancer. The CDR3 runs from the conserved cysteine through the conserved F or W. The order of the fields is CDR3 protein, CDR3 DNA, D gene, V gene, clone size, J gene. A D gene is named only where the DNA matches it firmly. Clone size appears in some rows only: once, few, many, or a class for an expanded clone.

CDR3aa: CASSAGIFNTEAFF
CDR3nt: TGTGCCAGCAGCGCCGGGATTTTTAACACTGAAGCTTTCTTT
d_gene: .
v_gene: TRBV9
abundance: once
j_gene: TRBJ1-1

CDR3aa: CASSQEVGPSGRPDTQYF
CDR3nt: TGTGCCAGCAGCCAAGAGGTCGGGCCTAGCGGGAGACCAGATACGCAGTATTTT
d_gene: TRBD2
v_gene: TRBV14
abundance: few
j_gene: TRBJ2-3

CDR3aa: CASSESQGNYGYTF
CDR3nt: TGTGCCAGCAGTGAATCACAGGGTAACTATGGCTACACCTTC
d_gene: .
v_gene: TRBV25-1
abundance: .
j_gene: TRBJ1-2

CDR3aa: CASSIGNRGRPDTQYF
CDR3nt: TGTGCCAGTAGTATAGGGAACAGGGGGCGACCAGATACGCAGTATTTT
d_gene: TRBD1
v_gene: TRBV19
abundance: .
j_gene: TRBJ2-3

CDR3aa: CASSTQGNTIYF
CDR3nt: TGTGCCAGCAGTACACAGGGAAACACCATATATTTT
d_gene: .
v_gene: TRBV28
abundance: .
j_gene: TRBJ1-3

CDR3aa: CASSIGRDAYEQYF
CDR3nt: TGTGCCAGTAGTATTGGGAGGGATGCATACGAGCAGTACTTC
d_gene: TRBD2
v_gene: TRBV19
abundance: once
j_gene: TRBJ2-7

CDR3aa: CASSFRDPAGGPTYEQYF
CDR3nt: TGTGCCAGCAGCTTTCGAGATCCAGCGGGAGGGCCTACCTACGAGCAGTACTTC
d_gene: TRBD2
v_gene: TRBV5-6
abundance: few
j_gene: TRBJ2-7

CDR3aa: CASSQGRDSSYEQYF
CDR3nt: TGTGCCAGCAGCCAAGGTCGTGACAGCTCCTACGAGCAGTACTTC
d_gene: .
v_gene: TRBV5-4
abundance: .
j_gene: TRBJ2-7

CDR3aa: CASSSYSNQPQHF
CDR3nt: TGTGCCAGCAGTTCATATAGCAATCAGCCCCAGCATTTT
d_gene: .
v_gene: TRBV28
abundance: .
j_gene: TRBJ1-5

CDR3aa: CASMSRWETQYF
CDR3nt: TGTGCCAGCATGAGTCGGTGGGAGACCCAGTACTTC
d_gene: .
v_gene: TRBV9
abundance: .
j_gene: TRBJ2-5

CDR3aa: CASSDPGVDNEQFF
CDR3nt: TGTGCCAGCAGCGACCCAGGGGTTGACAATGAGCAGTTCTTC
d_gene: .
v_gene: TRBV9
abundance: .
j_gene: TRBJ2-1

CDR3aa: CASSLAEQGSEKLFF
CDR3nt: TGCGCCAGCAGCTTGGCCGAACAGGGAAGTGAAAAACTGTTTTTT
d_gene: .
v_gene: TRBV5-1
abundance: .
j_gene: TRBJ1-4

CDR3aa: CATSPQSDSYEQYF
CDR3nt: TGTGCCACCAGCCCCCAGTCCGACAGCTACGAGCAGTACTTC
d_gene: .
v_gene: TRBV15
abundance: .
j_gene: TRBJ2-7

CDR3aa: CSGTVGPEAFF
CDR3nt: TGCAGCGGCACGGTAGGGCCTGAAGCTTTCTTT
d_gene: .
v_gene: TRBV29-1
abundance: .
j_gene: TRBJ1-1

CDR3aa: CASSHGSSYEQYF
CDR3nt: TGCGCCAGCAGCCACGGCAGTTCCTACGAGCAGTACTTC
d_gene: .
v_gene: TRBV4-1
abundance: .
j_gene: TRBJ2-7

CDR3aa: CASSPSGTGDYNEQFF
CDR3nt: TGTGCCAGTAGTCCCTCGGGGACAGGGGACTACAATGAGCAGTTCTTC
d_gene: TRBD1
v_gene: TRBV19
abundance: .
j_gene: TRBJ2-1

CDR3aa: CASSSGTGGSIQPQHF
CDR3nt: TGTGCCAGCAGTTCCGGGACAGGGGGATCAATTCAGCCCCAGCATTTT
d_gene: TRBD1
v_gene: TRBV28
abundance: .
j_gene: TRBJ1-5

CDR3aa: CASSVPVPATSSYNEQFF
CDR3nt: TGCGCCAGCAGCGTTCCCGTACCAGCGACGAGCTCCTACAATGAGCAGTTCTTC
d_gene: .
v_gene: TRBV5-1
abundance: .
j_gene: TRBJ2-1

CDR3aa: CASTPGGTLWAQYF
CDR3nt: TGTGCCAGCACCCCAGGCGGGACATTATGGGCCCAGTACTTC
d_gene: .
v_gene: TRBV6-5
abundance: .
j_gene: TRBJ2-5